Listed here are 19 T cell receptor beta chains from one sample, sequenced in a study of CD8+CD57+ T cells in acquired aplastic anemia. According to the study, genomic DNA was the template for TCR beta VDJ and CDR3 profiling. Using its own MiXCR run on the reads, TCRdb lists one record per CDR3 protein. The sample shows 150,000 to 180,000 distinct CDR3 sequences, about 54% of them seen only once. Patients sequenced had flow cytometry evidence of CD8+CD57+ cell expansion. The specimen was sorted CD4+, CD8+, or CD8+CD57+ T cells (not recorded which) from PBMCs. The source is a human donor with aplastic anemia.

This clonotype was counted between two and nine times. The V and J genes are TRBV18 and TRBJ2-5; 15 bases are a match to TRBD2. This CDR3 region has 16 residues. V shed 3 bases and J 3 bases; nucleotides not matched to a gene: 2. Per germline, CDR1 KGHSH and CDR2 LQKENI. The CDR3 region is CASSPWTSGGEETQYF. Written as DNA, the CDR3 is TGTGCCAGCTCACCCTGGACTAGCGGGGGGGAAGAGACCCAGTACTTC.

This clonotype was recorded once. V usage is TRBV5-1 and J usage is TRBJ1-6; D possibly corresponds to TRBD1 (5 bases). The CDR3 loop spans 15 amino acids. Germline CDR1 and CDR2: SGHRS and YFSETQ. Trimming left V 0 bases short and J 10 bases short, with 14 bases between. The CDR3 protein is CASSLDGGNGSPLHF. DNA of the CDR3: TGCGCCAGCAGCTTGGATGGGGGAAACGGGTCACCCCTCCACTTT.

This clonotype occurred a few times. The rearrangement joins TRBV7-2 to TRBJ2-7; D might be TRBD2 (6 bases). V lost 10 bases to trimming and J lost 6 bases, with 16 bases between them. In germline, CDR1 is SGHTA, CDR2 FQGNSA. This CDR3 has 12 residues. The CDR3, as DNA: TGTGCCATAACGGGACTCCTGGGCGAGCAGTACTTC. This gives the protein CAITGLLGEQYF.

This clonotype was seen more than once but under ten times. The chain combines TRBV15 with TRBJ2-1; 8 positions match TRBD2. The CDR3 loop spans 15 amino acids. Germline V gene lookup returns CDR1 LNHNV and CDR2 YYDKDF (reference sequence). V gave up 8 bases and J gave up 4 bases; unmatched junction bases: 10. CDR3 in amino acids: CATRSGTSDYNEQFF. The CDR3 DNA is TGTGCCACCCGTTCCGGGACTAGTGATTACAATGAGCAGTTCTTC.

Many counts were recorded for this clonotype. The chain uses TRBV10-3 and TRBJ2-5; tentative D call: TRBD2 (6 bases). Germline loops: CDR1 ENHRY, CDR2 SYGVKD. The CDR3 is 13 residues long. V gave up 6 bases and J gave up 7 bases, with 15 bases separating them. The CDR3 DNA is TGTGCCATCAGGGAGGACTCGCGGGGGACCCAGTACTTC. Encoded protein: CAIREDSRGTQYF.

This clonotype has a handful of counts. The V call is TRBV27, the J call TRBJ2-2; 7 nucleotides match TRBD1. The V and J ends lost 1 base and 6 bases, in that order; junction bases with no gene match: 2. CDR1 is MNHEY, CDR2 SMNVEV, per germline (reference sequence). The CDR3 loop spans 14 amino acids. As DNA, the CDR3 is TGTGCCAGCAGTTTATTGACAGGGTCCGGGGAGCTGTTTTTT. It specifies CASSLLTGSGELFF.

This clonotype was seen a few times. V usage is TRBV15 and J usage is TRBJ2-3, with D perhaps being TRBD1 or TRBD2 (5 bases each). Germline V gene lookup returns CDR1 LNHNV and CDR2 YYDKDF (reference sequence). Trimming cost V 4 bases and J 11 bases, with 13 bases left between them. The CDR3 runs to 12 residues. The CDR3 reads CATSTTGLGQYF. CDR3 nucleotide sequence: TGTGCCACCAGCACCACAGGACTCGGGCAGTATTTT. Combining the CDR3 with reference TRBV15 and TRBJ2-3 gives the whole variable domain DAMVIQNPRYQVTQFGKPVTLSCSQTLNHNVMYWYQQKSSQAPKLLFHYYDKDFNNEADTPDNFQSRRPNTSFCFLDIRSPGLGDTAMYLCATSTTGLGQYFGPGTRLTVL.

The CDR3 sequence: CATSETTSGREDTQYF. In DNA, the CDR3 is TGTGCCACCAGTGAAACCACTAGCGGGAGGGAGGATACGCAGTATTTT. This rearrangement joins TRBV24-1 to TRBJ2-3, with 13 bases identical to TRBD2. The CDR3 length is 16 residues. Trimming took 4 bases from V and 6 from J; bases not matched to a gene: 6. Germline V gene lookup returns CDR1 KGHDR and CDR2 SFDVKD.

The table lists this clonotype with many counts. Here the CDR3 DNA reads TGTGCCAGCAGCCAAGAGTTCGCTAGCGCGAGCTACGAGCAGTACTTC. Its translation: CASSQEFASASYEQYF. The chain recombines TRBV4-2 with TRBJ2-7; the D gene is possibly TRBD2 (6 bases). Germline V gene data show CDR1 as LGHNA and CDR2 as YNFKEQ. Deletions cut 0 bases from V and 3 bases from J, with 15 bases between. The CDR3 runs 16 residues.

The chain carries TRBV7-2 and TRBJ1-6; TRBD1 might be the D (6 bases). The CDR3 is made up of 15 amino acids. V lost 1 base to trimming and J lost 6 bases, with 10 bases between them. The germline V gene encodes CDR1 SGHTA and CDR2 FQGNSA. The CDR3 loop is CASSLGGPVNSPLHF. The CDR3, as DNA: TGTGCCAGCAGCTTAGGGGGGCCCGTTAATTCACCCCTCCACTTT.

As DNA, the CDR3 is TGTGCCAGCAGCCCAGGGGGTGTGGACTACGAGCAGTACTTC. Its protein product is CASSPGGVDYEQYF. V usage is TRBV12-3 or TRBV12-4 and J usage is TRBJ2-7; 7 nucleotides align to TRBD1. Trimming cost V 6 bases and J 3 bases; bases outside gene matches: 8. The CDR3 spans 14 residues.

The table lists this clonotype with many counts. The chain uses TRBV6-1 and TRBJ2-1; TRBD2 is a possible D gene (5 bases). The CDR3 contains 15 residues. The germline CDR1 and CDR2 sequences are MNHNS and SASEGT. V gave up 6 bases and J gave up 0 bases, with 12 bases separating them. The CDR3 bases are TGTGCCAGCAGACCCGGGGTGAGCTCCTACAATGAGCAGTTCTTC. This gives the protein CASRPGVSSYNEQFF.

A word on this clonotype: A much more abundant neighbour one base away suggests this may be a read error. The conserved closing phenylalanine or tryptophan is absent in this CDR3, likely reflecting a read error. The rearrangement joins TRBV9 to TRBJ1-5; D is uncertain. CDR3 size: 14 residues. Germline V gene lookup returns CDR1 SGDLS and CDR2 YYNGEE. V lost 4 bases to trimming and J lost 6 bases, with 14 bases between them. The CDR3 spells CASSPWREGQPQHL. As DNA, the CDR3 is TGTGCCAGCAGCCCCTGGCGGGAGGGTCAGCCCCAGCATCTT.

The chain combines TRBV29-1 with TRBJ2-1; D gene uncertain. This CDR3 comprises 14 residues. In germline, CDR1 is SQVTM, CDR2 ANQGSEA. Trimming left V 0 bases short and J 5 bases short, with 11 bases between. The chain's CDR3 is CSVEDLPAHNEQFF. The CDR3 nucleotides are TGCAGCGTTGAAGATCTTCCAGCCCACAATGAGCAGTTCTTC.

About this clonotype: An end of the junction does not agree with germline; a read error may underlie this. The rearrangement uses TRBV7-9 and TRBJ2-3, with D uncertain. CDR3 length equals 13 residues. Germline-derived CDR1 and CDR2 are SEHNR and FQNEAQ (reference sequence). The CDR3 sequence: CASSLESTDTQYF. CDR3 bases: TGCGCCAGCAGCTTGGAGTCCACAGATACGCAGTATTTT.

This CDR3 reads CASSRQGARGNTIYF. CDR3 DNA sequence: TGTGCCAGCAGTAGACAGGGGGCGAGGGGAAACACCATATATTTT. The rearrangement joins TRBV2 to TRBJ1-3; 10 bases map to TRBD1. The junction had 5 bases not matched to a gene; V was cut back by 5 bases and J by 4 bases. CDR3 size: 15 residues. Germline V gene lookup returns CDR1 SNHLY and CDR2 FYNNEI.

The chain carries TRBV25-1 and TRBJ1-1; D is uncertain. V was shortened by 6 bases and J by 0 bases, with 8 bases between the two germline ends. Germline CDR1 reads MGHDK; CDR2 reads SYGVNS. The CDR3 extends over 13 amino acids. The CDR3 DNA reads TGTGCCAGCAGCCAAGCAGTGAACACTGAAGCTTTCTTT. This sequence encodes CASSQAVNTEAFF.

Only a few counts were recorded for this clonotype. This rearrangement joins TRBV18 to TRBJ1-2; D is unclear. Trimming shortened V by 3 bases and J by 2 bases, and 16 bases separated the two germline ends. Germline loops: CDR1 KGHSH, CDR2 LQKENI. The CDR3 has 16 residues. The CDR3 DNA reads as TGTGCCAGCTCACCGCCTTCAAGAACTGGGAACTATGGCTACACCTTC. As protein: CASSPPSRTGNYGYTF.

Here the CDR3 reads CASSLAPGGLSPLHF. CDR3 DNA: TGTGCCAGCAGCTTGGCTCCAGGGGGCCTATCCCCCCTCCACTTT. The genes are TRBV5-5 and TRBJ1-6; the match to TRBD1 covers 8 bases. There are 15 residues in the CDR3. V was clipped by 0 bases and J by 13 bases; unmatched bases: 9. CDR1 is SGHKS and CDR2 is YYEKEE in the germline V gene (reference sequence).